This T cell receptor beta chain stems from a study of CD8+ T cells in alopecia areata. Study outcomes and limitations: Many expanded lesional clones stayed in scalp and blood while on tofacitinib.

Treatment indicated: oral pan-JAK inhibitor, 5-10 mg twice daily. The sequencing template was cDNA reverse transcribed from extracted RNA. This table comes from immunoSEQ multiplex PCR, and its TCRdb copy is limited to in-frame clones, with some not included. The sample has approximately 280,000 clones, 58% seen once; the top ten hold roughly 1.8%. Trimming removed 3 bases from V and 1 base from J, with 13 bases in between. Looked up from germline, CDR1 is ENHRY and CDR2 is SYGVKD. CDR3 size: 15 residues. This clone was observed a handful of times. Antigen specificity is unknown. This specimen was CD4+ T cells sorted from blood, taken at week 24, from a patient treated with tofacitinib. This clonotype originated in a human donor with alopecia areata. This chain joins TRBV10-3 and TRBJ2-7; perhaps TRBD2 as D (6 bases). For the CDR3, the DNA is TGTGCCATCAGTGAAGCGGGTGACGGATCCTACGAGCAGTACTTC. Encoded protein: CAISEAGDGSYEQYF.